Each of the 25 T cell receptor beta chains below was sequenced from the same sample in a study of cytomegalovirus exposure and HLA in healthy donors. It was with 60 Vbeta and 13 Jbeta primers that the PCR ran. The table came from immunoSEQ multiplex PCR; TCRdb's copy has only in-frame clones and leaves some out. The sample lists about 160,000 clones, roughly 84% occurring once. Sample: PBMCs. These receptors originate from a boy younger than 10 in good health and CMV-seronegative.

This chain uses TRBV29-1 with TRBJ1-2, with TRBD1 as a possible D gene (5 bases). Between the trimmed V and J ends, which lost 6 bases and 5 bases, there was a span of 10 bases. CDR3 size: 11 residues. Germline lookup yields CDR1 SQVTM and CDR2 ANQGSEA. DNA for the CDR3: TGCAGCGTAGCAAAGGGGTATGGCTACACCTTC. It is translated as CSVAKGYGYTF.

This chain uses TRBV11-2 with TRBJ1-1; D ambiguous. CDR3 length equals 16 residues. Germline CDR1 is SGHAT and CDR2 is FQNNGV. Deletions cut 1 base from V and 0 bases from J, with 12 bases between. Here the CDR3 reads CASSLGLGGMNTEAFF. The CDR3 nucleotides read TGTGCCAGCAGCTTAGGACTAGGAGGGATGAACACTGAAGCTTTCTTT.

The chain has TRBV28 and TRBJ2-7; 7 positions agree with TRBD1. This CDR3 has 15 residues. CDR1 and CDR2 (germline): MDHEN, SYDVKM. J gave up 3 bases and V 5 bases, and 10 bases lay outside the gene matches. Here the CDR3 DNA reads TGTGCCAGCAGTCCATACAGGGGTTTCCTCTACGAGCAGTACTTC. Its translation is CASSPYRGFLYEQYF.

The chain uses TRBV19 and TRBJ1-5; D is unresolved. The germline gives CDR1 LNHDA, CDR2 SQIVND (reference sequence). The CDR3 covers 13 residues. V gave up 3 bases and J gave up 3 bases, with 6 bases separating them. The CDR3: CASSISFNQPQHF. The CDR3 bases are TGTGCCAGTAGTATTTCCTTCAATCAGCCCCAGCATTTT.

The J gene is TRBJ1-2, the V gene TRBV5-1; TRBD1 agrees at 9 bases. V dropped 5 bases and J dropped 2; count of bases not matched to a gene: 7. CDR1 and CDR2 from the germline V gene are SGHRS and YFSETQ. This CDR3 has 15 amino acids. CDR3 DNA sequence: TGCGCCAGCAGTTTCGGACAGGGGCTGAACTATGGCTACACCTTC. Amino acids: CASSFGQGLNYGYTF.

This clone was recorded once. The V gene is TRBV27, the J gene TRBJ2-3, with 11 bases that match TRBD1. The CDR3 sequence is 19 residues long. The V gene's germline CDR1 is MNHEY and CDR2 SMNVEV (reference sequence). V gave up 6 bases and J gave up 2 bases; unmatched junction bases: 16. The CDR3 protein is CASSPRTGGLLSYTDTQYF. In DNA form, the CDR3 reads TGTGCCAGCAGCCCTCGGACAGGGGGCCTCCTATCTTACACAGATACGCAGTATTTT.

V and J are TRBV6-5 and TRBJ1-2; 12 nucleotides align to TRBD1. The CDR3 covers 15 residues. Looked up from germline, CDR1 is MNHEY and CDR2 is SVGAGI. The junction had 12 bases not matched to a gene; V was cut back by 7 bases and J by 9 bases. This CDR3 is CASTRGGQGALSYTF. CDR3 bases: TGTGCCAGCACCCGGGGGGGACAGGGGGCGCTCAGCTACACCTTC.

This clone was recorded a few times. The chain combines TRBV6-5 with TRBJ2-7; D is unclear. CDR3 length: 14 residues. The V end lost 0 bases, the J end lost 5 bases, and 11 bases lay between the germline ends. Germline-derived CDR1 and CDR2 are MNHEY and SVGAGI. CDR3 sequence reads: CASSYSTEFHEQYF. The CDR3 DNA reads TGTGCCAGCAGTTACTCGACTGAGTTCCACGAGCAGTACTTC.

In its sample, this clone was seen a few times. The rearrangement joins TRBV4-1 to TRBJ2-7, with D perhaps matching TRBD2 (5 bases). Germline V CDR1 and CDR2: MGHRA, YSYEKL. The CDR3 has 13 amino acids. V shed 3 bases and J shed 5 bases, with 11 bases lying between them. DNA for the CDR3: TGCGCCAGCAGCCAGTCCACTAGGAACGAGCAGTACTTC. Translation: CASSQSTRNEQYF.

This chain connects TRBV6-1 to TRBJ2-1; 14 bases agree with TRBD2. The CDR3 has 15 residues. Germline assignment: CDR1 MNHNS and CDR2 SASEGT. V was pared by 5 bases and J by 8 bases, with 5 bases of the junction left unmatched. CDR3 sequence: CASSIGLAGGDEQFF. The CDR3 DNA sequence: TGTGCCAGCAGTATCGGACTAGCGGGAGGAGATGAGCAGTTCTTC.

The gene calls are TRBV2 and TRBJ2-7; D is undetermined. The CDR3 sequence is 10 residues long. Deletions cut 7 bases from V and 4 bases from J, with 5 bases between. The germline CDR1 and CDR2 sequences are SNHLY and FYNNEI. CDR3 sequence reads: CASTQYEQYF. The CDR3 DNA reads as TGTGCCAGCACCCAATACGAGCAGTACTTC.

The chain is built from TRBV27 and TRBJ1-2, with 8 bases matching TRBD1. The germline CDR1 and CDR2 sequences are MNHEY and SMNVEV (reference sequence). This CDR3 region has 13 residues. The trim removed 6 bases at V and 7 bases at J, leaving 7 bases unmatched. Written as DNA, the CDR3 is TGTGCCAGCAGCTCGGACAGGGCGGGTGGCTACACCTTC. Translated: CASSSDRAGGYTF.

CDR3 nucleotide sequence: TGTGCCAGCAGTTCCGGGTGGGGGGGTTACACCGGGGAGCTGTTTTTT. Translation: CASSSGWGGYTGELFF. V is TRBV28 and J is TRBJ2-2; 7 bases fit TRBD2. The J segment lost 3 bases and the V segment lost 4 bases, leaving 8 bases of the junction unmatched. Germline V gene data show CDR1 as MDHEN and CDR2 as SYDVKM. The CDR3 length is 16 residues. The variable domain in full, completed from reference TRBV28 and TRBJ2-2, reads DVKVTQSSRYLVKRTGEKVFLECVQDMDHENMFWYRQDPGLGLRLIYFSYDVKMKEKGDIPEGYSVSREKKERFSLILESASTNQTSMYLCASSSGWGGYTGELFFGEGSRLTVL.

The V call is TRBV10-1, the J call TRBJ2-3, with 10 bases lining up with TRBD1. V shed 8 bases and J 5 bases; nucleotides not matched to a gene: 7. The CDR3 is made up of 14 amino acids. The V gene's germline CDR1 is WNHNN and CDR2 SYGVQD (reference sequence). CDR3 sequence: CASSDRGLEDTQYF. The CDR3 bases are TGCGCCAGCTCTGACAGGGGGCTCGAAGATACGCAGTATTTT.

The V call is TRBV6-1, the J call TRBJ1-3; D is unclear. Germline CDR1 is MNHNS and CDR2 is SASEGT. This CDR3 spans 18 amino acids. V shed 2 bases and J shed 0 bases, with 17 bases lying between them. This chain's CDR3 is CASSEIGVAGPSGNTIYF. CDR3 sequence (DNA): TGTGCCAGCAGTGAAATTGGGGTGGCGGGTCCCTCTGGAAACACCATATATTTT.

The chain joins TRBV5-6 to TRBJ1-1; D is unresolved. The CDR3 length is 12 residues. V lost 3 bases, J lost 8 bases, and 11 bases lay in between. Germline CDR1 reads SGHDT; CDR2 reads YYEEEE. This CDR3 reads CASSSNWREAFF. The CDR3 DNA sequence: TGTGCCAGCAGCTCGAATTGGAGGGAAGCTTTCTTT. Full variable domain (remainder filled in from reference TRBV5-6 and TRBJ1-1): DAGVTQSPTHLIKTRGQQVTLRCSPKSGHDTVSWYQQALGQGPQFIFQYYEEEERQRGNFPDRFSGHQFPNYSSELNVNALLLGDSALYLCASSSNWREAFFGQGTRLTVV.

CDR3 bases: TGTGCCAGCAGCCAGAACAGGGATTTTGAAGCTTTCTTT. This translates into CASSQNRDFEAFF. V usage is TRBV14 and J usage is TRBJ1-1; TRBD1 is a possible D gene (6 bases). V lost 3 bases, J lost 7 bases, and 12 bases lay in between. Per the germline V gene, CDR1 is SGHDN and CDR2 is FVKESK. This CDR3 comprises 13 residues.

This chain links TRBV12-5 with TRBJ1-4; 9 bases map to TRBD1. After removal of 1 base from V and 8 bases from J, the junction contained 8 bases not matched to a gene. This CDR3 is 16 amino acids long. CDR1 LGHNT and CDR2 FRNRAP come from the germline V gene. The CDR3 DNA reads TGTGCTAGTGGTTTGGGGGACAGGGCGGGTGGAGAAAAACTGTTTTTT. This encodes CASGLGDRAGGEKLFF.

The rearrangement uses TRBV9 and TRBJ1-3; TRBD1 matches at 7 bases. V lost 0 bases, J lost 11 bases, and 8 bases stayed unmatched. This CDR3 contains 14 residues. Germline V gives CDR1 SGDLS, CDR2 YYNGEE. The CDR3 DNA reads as TGTGCCAGCAGCGTAGAGGGCCAGGGGGACGCCATATATTTT. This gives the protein CASSVEGQGDAIYF. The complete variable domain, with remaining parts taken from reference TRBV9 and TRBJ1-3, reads DSGVTQTPKHLITATGQRVTLRCSPRSGDLSVYWYQQSLDQGLQFLIQYYNGEERAKGNILERFSAQQFPDLHSELNLSSLELGDSALYFCASSVEGQGDAIYFGEGSWLTVV.

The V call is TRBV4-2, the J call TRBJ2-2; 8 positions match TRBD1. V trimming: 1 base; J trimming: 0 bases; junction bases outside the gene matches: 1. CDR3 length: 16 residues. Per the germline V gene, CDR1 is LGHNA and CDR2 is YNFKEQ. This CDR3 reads CASSQGQGTNTGELFF. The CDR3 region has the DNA TGTGCCAGCAGCCAAGGACAGGGGACGAACACCGGGGAGCTGTTTTTT.

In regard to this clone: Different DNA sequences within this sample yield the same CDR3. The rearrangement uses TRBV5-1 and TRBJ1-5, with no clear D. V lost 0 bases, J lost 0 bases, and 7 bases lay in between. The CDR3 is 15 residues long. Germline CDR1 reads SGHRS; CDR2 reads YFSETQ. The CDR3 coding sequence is TGCGCCAGCAGCTTGGCCGGGTATAGCAATCAGCCCCAGCATTTT. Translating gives CASSLAGYSNQPQHF.

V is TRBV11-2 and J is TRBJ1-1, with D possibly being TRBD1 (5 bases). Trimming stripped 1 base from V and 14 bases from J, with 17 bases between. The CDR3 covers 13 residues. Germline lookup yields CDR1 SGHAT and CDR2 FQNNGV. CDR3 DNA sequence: TGTGCCAGCAGCTTAGCGGAGGGGTCGGGGGTGTTCTTT. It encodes CASSLAEGSGVFF. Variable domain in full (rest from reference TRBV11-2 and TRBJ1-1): EAGVAQSPRYKIIEKRQSVAFWCNPISGHATLYWYQQILGQGPKLLIQFQNNGVVDDSQLPKDRFSAERLKGVDSTLKIQPAKLEDSAVYLCASSLAEGSGVFFGQGTRLTVV.

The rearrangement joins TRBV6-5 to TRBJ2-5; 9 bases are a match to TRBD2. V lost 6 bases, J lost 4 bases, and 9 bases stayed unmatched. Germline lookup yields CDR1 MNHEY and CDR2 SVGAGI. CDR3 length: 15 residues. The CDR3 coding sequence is TGTGCCAGCAGCCCCCATAGCGGGAGTACAGAGACCCAGTACTTC. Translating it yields CASSPHSGSTETQYF.

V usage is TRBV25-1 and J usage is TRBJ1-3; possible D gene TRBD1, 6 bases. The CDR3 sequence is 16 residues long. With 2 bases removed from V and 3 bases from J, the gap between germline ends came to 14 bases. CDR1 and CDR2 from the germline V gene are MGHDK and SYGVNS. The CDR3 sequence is CASSEKGVIFGNTIYF. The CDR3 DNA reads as TGTGCCAGCAGTGAAAAGGGGGTAATATTTGGAAACACCATATATTTT.

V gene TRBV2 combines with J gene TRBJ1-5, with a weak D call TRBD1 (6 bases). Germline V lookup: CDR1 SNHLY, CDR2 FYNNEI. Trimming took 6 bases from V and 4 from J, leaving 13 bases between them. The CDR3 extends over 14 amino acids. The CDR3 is CASSATGPNQPQHF. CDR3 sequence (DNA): TGTGCCAGCAGCGCCACAGGGCCGAATCAGCCCCAGCATTTT.